This section outlines one TCR beta chain sequence together with its context. The antigen is unknown. Once obtained from cultured CD4+ T cells, the DNA was sequenced using the Oncomine TCR Beta short-read assay. Cultured CD4+ T cells were the source of extracted genomic DNA. Using its own MiXCR run on the PCR reads, TCRdb lists one record per CDR3 protein. The table shows roughly 16,000 distinct CDR3 sequences, with roughly 47% occurring only once. This sample is drawn from a study of vaccination and CD4 T cells after COVID-19. About the study: Convalescent individuals numbered four females and six males, two being Hispanic. Stimulation of cells relied on overlapping spike peptides derived from SARS-CoV-2, HCoV-NL63, HCoV-OC43 and HCoV-229E.

Trimming took 2 bases from V and 0 from J; bases not matched to a gene: 4. CDR1 is GTSNPN and CDR2 is SVGIG in the germline V gene (reference sequence). The CDR3 runs 16 residues. Treatment of the sample: approximately 9-day PBMC culture with coronavirus spike peptide pools or control peptides (ViraFEST assay). Peptide pools at 8 to 10 ug/ml stimulated two million PBMCs per well with about 10 IU/ml IL-2. The receptor was derived from a human donor who had recovered from COVID-19. Sequences were obtained from CD4+ T cells from blood, cultured in vitro. The chain carries TRBV30 and TRBJ2-7, with TRBD2 matching over 13 bases. This CDR3 reads CAWSPGTSGTSYEQYF. CDR3 nucleotides: TGTGCCTGGAGTCCTGGGACTAGCGGGACCTCCTACGAGCAGTACTTC. The variable domain in full, with the rest retrieved from reference TRBV30 and TRBJ2-7, is SQTIHQWPATLVQPVGSPLSLECTVEGTSNPNLYWYRQAAGRGLQLLFYSVGIGQISSEVPQNLSASRPQDRQFILSSKKLLLSDSGFYLCAWSPGTSGTSYEQYFGPGTRLTVT.